These 14 T cell receptor beta chains share one sample of origin, sequenced in a study of cytomegalovirus exposure and HLA in healthy donors. Only in-frame clones appear in the TCRdb table, and some are missing; sequencing was by immunoSEQ multiplex PCR. The sample yields about 98,000 clones, around 96% seen once. The specimen sequenced was PBMCs. The receptors shown here come from a woman aged 18-29 years in good health and CMV-seronegative.

CDR3 in amino acids: CASKPTNQGYGYTF. Here the CDR3 DNA reads TGCGCCAGCAAACCAACAAACCAGGGCTATGGCTACACCTTC. The V gene is TRBV5-1, the J gene TRBJ1-2, with D perhaps TRBD1 (5 bases). Trimming stripped 6 bases from V and 4 bases from J, with 16 bases between. This CDR3 spans 14 amino acids. Germline V lookup: CDR1 SGHRS, CDR2 YFSETQ.

This chain connects TRBV6-4 to TRBJ2-3; 12 bases align to TRBD2. V shed 5 bases, J shed 4 bases, and the junction held 4 bases outside the gene matches. Germline V gene data show CDR1 as MRHNA and CDR2 as SNTAGT. The CDR3 is 15 residues long. CDR3 loop: CASSSTSGSPDTQYF. The CDR3 DNA follows: TGTGCCAGCAGTTCGACTAGCGGGAGCCCAGATACGCAGTATTTT.

J is TRBJ2-7 and V is TRBV7-9; 9 positions match TRBD1. The V gene end was trimmed by 5 bases and the J gene end by 7 bases; junction bases not matched to a gene: 9. The CDR3 length is 14 residues. In germline, CDR1 is SEHNR, CDR2 FQNEAQ (reference sequence). CDR3 protein: CASSADRGGREQYF. The CDR3 DNA follows: TGTGCCAGCAGCGCCGACAGGGGGGGGCGAGAGCAGTACTTC.

This chain links TRBV4-1 with TRBJ2-7, with TRBD2 identical over 8 bases. This CDR3 region has 17 residues. The V gene's germline CDR1 is MGHRA and CDR2 YSYEKL. With 4 bases clipped from V and 4 bases from J, the junction kept 15 bases outside the gene matches. CDR3 nucleotides: TGCGCCAGCAGCCGGGAAGAGGCAGCGGGAGCCCTTTACGAGCAGTACTTC. It codes for CASSREEAAGALYEQYF.

This chain connects TRBV29-1 to TRBJ2-7; TRBD1 matches 7 bases. The CDR3 has 13 amino acids. The V gene's germline CDR1 is SQVTM and CDR2 ANQGSEA. With V trimmed by 2 bases and J by 2 bases, 3 bases remained unmatched. CDR3 region: CSVEQGVTYEQYF. The CDR3 DNA sequence: TGCAGCGTTGAACAGGGGGTCACCTACGAGCAGTACTTC.

CDR3 nucleotides: TGTGCCAGCAGTTACTCTTTCACAGGGGCAGGAGAGACCCAGTACTTC. Its translation is CASSYSFTGAGETQYF. This sequence joins TRBV6-5 and TRBJ2-5; 7 nucleotides line up with TRBD1. The V and J ends lost 0 bases and 4 bases, in that order; junction bases with no gene match: 8. Germline values: CDR1 MNHEY, CDR2 SVGAGI. This CDR3 region has 16 residues.

The gene calls are TRBV14 and TRBJ2-7, with TRBD2 identical over 11 bases. CDR3 length equals 15 residues. From germline, CDR1 is SGHDN and CDR2 FVKESK. The J segment lost 0 bases and the V segment lost 6 bases, leaving 4 bases of the junction unmatched. CDR3 nucleotide sequence: TGTGCCAGCAGTCCAGGACTAGCGGGCTCCTACGAGCAGTACTTC. Its protein is CASSPGLAGSYEQYF.

V and J are TRBV2 and TRBJ2-1, with TRBD2 identical over 13 bases. V lost 4 bases and J lost 6; bases outside the gene matches: 3. This CDR3 has 15 amino acids. Germline V gives CDR1 SNHLY, CDR2 FYNNEI. CDR3 bases: TGTGCCAGCAGTGGACTAGCGGGGGGCCTCAATGAGCAGTTCTTC. This sequence encodes CASSGLAGGLNEQFF.

V usage is TRBV7-2 and J usage is TRBJ2-7; 8 bases are shared with TRBD2. V was pared by 5 bases and J by 5 bases, with 8 bases of the junction left unmatched. Germline loops: CDR1 SGHTA, CDR2 FQGNSA. This CDR3 is built from 14 residues. In nucleotides, the CDR3 is TGTGCCAGCAGCCTCGGACTAGCTTGGGACGAGCAGTACTTC. Amino acids: CASSLGLAWDEQYF.

This chain uses TRBV5-4 with TRBJ2-1, with a tentative D call TRBD2 (5 bases). The CDR3 sequence is 11 residues long. CDR1 and CDR2 (germline): SGHNT, YYREEE (reference sequence). The ends were cut back, 5 bases at V and 9 bases at J, with 9 bases in the middle. Here the CDR3 reads CASRRAGEQFF. DNA for the CDR3: TGTGCCAGCAGGCGGGCAGGTGAGCAGTTCTTC.

This chain connects TRBV6-1 to TRBJ2-1, with 8 bases lining up with TRBD1. Germline V gives CDR1 MNHNS, CDR2 SASEGT. V lost 3 bases and J lost 5; bases outside the gene matches: 9. There are 16 residues in the CDR3. CDR3 protein: CASSDEWQGAHNEQFF. In DNA form, the CDR3 reads TGTGCCAGCAGTGATGAGTGGCAGGGGGCCCACAATGAGCAGTTCTTC.

The chain uses TRBV29-1 and TRBJ1-1; possible D gene TRBD1, 5 bases. CDR1 and CDR2 from the germline V gene are SQVTM and ANQGSEA. V dropped 7 bases and J dropped 0 bases, with 12 bases sitting between them. This CDR3 spans 13 amino acids. CDR3 in amino acids: CSGRGRLNTEAFF. CDR3 bases: TGCAGCGGGAGGGGACGACTGAACACTGAAGCTTTCTTT. The variable domain in full, with the rest retrieved from reference TRBV29-1 and TRBJ1-1, is SAVISQKPSRDICQRGTSLTIQCQVDSQVTMMFWYRQQPGQSLTLIATANQGSEATYESGFVIDKFPISRPNLTFSTLTVSNMSPEDSSIYLCSGRGRLNTEAFFGQGTRLTVV.

V is TRBV6-1 and J is TRBJ2-5; 9 bases map to TRBD1. Per the germline V gene, CDR1 is MNHNS and CDR2 is SASEGT. Trimming at V came to 6 bases and at J to 7 bases, leaving 9 bases not matched to a gene. The CDR3 consists of 14 residues. The CDR3 loop reads CASRDGQGTGTQYF. In nucleotides, the CDR3 is TGTGCCAGCAGGGACGGACAGGGGACAGGGACCCAGTACTTC.

This rearrangement joins TRBV4-3 to TRBJ2-3; 11 nucleotides match TRBD2. Per germline, CDR1 LGHNA and CDR2 YSLEER. V trimming: 1 base; J trimming: 5 bases; junction bases outside the gene matches: 5. The CDR3 consists of 16 residues. The CDR3 is CASSQGSTSGGDTQYF. The CDR3 DNA is TGCGCCAGCAGCCAAGGTTCCACTAGCGGGGGAGATACGCAGTATTTT.